This T cell receptor beta chain was identified in a study of shared clonotypes between healthy human individuals. Study-wide points: Compared with memory subsets, naive subsets generally had larger estimated richness.

Produced via immunoSEQ multiplex PCR; TCRdb's table is partial and in-frame only. The sample lists about 2.4 million clones; roughly nine tenths were seen once. This clone showed up just once. Its antigen is undetermined. CDR3 length: 15 residues. V was cut by 7 bases and J by 5 bases, with 21 bases left in between. Germline loops: CDR1 SNHLY, CDR2 FYNNEI. This TCR was recovered from a man younger than 30 in good health. Sequenced input: naive CD4+ T cells sorted from blood. Subset indicated: CD45RA+ positively selected. The chain joins TRBV2 to TRBJ2-7; D ambiguous. The CDR3 reads CASKGSPRGLDEQYF. In DNA, the CDR3 is TGTGCCAGCAAGGGCAGCCCACGCGGTCTCGACGAGCAGTACTTC.